These 20 T cell receptor beta chains were all obtained from the same sample, sequenced in a study of cytomegalovirus exposure and HLA in healthy donors (dated by TCRdb to the late 2010s). To prepare the library, the immunoSEQ multiplex PCR assay was applied. The multiplex PCR relied on a mix of 60 forward primers for TCR Vbeta segments and 13 reverse primers for TCR Jbeta segments. TCRdb holds this immuneACCESS table with in-frame rearrangements only. Some clones are missing; in checked studies, unresolved V genes explain under half, and the rest has no known cause. The sample data list 100,000 to 150,000 clones, and about three quarters of these were observed just once. Together, the top ten hold about 2% of the sample. The source material was PBMCs. These receptors all stem from a female donor in good health and CMV-seropositive.

The CDR3 DNA sequence: TGTGCCAGCAGCTTCCAAGCGGGAGGGTCCTACTACGAGCAGTACTTC. Translating gives CASSFQAGGSYYEQYF. This chain links TRBV7-2 with TRBJ2-7, with 10 bases fitting TRBD2. CDR1 SGHTA and CDR2 FQGNSA come from the germline V gene. The CDR3 covers 16 residues. With 3 bases clipped from V and 3 bases from J, the junction kept 8 bases outside the gene matches. The whole variable domain, filled in from reference TRBV7-2 and TRBJ2-7, reads GAGVSQSPSNKVTEKGKDVELRCDPISGHTALYWYRQSLGQGLEFLIYFQGNSAPDKSGLPSDRFSAERTGGSVSTLTIQRTQQEDSAVYLCASSFQAGGSYYEQYFGPGTRLTVT.

This rearrangement joins TRBV30 to TRBJ2-1, with TRBD2 matching 9 bases. This CDR3 contains 13 residues. Germline V gene data show CDR1 as GTSNPN and CDR2 as SVGIG (reference sequence). Trimming took 4 bases from V and 4 from J; bases not matched to a gene: 2. DNA of the CDR3: TGTGCCTGGATAAGCGGGGGGTACAATGAGCAGTTCTTC. It is translated as CAWISGGYNEQFF.

The rearrangement links TRBV4-1 to TRBJ1-2, with 7 positions matching TRBD1. Germline V gene lookup returns CDR1 MGHRA and CDR2 YSYEKL. With V trimmed by 4 bases and J by 2 bases, 7 bases remained unmatched. The CDR3 length is 15 residues. This CDR3 is CASSPTLTGNYGYTF. The CDR3 DNA reads as TGCGCCAGCAGCCCAACCCTGACAGGGAACTATGGCTACACCTTC.

This chain connects TRBV7-9 to TRBJ2-7; D perhaps matches TRBD1 (5 bases). The germline CDR1 and CDR2 sequences are SEHNR and FQNEAQ (reference sequence). The V and J ends lost 8 bases and 3 bases respectively, with 17 bases between them. This CDR3 contains 14 residues. In DNA form, the CDR3 reads TGTGCCAGCCGCCCCGAAGGGGCTATCTACGAGCAGTACTTC. It encodes CASRPEGAIYEQYF.

The rearrangement links TRBV29-1 to TRBJ2-1; unclear D gene. V was trimmed by 2 bases and J by 4 bases, leaving 24 bases between them. CDR3 length: 18 amino acids. From germline, CDR1 is SQVTM and CDR2 ANQGSEA. CDR3 nucleotides: TGCAGCGTTGAATTTAGTGATGCTTATACCGCAGGATACAATGAGCAGTTCTTC. This encodes CSVEFSDAYTAGYNEQFF.

The chain has TRBV2 and TRBJ2-7; a weak D match, TRBD1 (5 bases). Trimming took 5 bases from V and 0 from J, leaving 8 bases between them. The CDR3 spans 13 residues. Looked up from germline, CDR1 is SNHLY and CDR2 is FYNNEI. CDR3 residues: CASSNRRSYEQYF. CDR3 bases: TGTGCCAGCAGTAACAGGCGCTCCTACGAGCAGTACTTC.

This chain connects TRBV5-4 to TRBJ2-7; 10 bases match TRBD2. CDR1 and CDR2 (germline): SGHNT, YYREEE (reference sequence). The CDR3 has 16 residues. J lost 3 bases, V lost 4 bases, and 10 bases had no gene match. CDR3 loop: CASSVKSSGSIYEQYF. CDR3 coding DNA: TGTGCCAGCAGCGTAAAGTCTAGCGGGAGTATCTACGAGCAGTACTTC.

V and J are TRBV9 and TRBJ2-3; 11 nucleotides align to TRBD2. Germline V gene data show CDR1 as SGDLS and CDR2 as YYNGEE. CDR3 length equals 16 residues. V gave up 0 bases and J gave up 5 bases; unmatched junction bases: 5. CDR3: CASSVGLAGYIDTQYF. The CDR3 nucleotides read TGTGCCAGCAGCGTAGGACTAGCGGGGTATATAGATACGCAGTATTTT.

The J gene is TRBJ1-5, the V gene TRBV2; the match to TRBD1 covers 7 bases. Germline CDR1 reads SNHLY; CDR2 reads FYNNEI. V gave up 6 bases and J gave up 3 bases; unmatched junction bases: 5. This CDR3 is 14 amino acids long. The DNA for the CDR3 is TGTGCCAGCAGCTTTCAGGGGGTCAATCAGCCCCAGCATTTT. It yields the protein CASSFQGVNQPQHF.

CDR3 residues: CASIHSPPGDGELFF. For the CDR3, the DNA is TGTGCCAGCATCCACAGTCCACCAGGGGACGGGGAGCTGTTTTTT. The gene calls are TRBV28 and TRBJ2-2; tentatively, D is TRBD1 (6 bases). Germline loops: CDR1 MDHEN, CDR2 SYDVKM. V lost 7 bases, J lost 7 bases, and 19 bases lay in between. This CDR3 contains 15 residues.

CDR3 nucleotide sequence: TGCACCAGCAGCCGGTCGACAGGGCTTTTGCTTCCACTTGCAACTAATGAAAAACTGTTTTTT. Its translation: CTSSRSTGLLLPLATNEKLFF. J is TRBJ1-4 and V is TRBV1; the table names TRBD1, a call not compared with the DNA. TRBV1 is reported as a pseudogene. The CDR3 contains 21 residues.

This clone has a handful of counts. The genes are TRBV27 and TRBJ2-3, with a possible D match to TRBD1 (6 bases). The CDR3 totals 15 residues. CDR1 and CDR2 (germline): MNHEY, SMNVEV (reference sequence). The V end lost 2 bases, the J end lost 3 bases, and 12 bases lay between the germline ends. The CDR3 DNA is TGTGCCAGCAGTTTAAACAGGGTGAGGACAGATACGCAGTATTTT. Its translation is CASSLNRVRTDTQYF.

The table lists this clone with a few counts. The V call is TRBV5-1, the J call TRBJ2-3; TRBD1 matches 7 bases. The CDR3 consists of 15 residues. From germline, CDR1 is SGHRS and CDR2 YFSETQ. After removal of 4 bases from V and 0 bases from J, the junction contained 5 bases not matched to a gene. CDR3 nucleotides: TGCGCCAGCAGCCAACAGGGGTCGAGCACAGATACGCAGTATTTT. It codes for CASSQQGSSTDTQYF.

The V call is TRBV7-2, the J call TRBJ2-1; the match to TRBD2 covers 12 bases. The CDR3 is made up of 15 amino acids. Per germline, CDR1 SGHTA and CDR2 FQGNSA. The V segment lost 7 bases and the J segment 6 bases; nucleotides outside the gene matches: 7. DNA for the CDR3: TGTGCCAGCACCCTCCGACTAGCGGGAGTCAATGAGCAGTTCTTC. Protein sequence: CASTLRLAGVNEQFF.

The chain employs TRBV4-2 and TRBJ2-1; TRBD2 matches 8 bases. The junction had 8 bases not matched to a gene; V was cut back by 0 bases and J by 7 bases. CDR1 is LGHNA, CDR2 YNFKEQ, per germline. The CDR3 runs 16 residues. The CDR3 here is CASSQEARLAQNEQFF. The CDR3 nucleotides are TGTGCCAGCAGCCAAGAGGCCCGACTAGCGCAGAATGAGCAGTTCTTC.

The chain has TRBV18 and TRBJ2-5, with 8 bases that match TRBD1. The germline V gene encodes CDR1 KGHSH and CDR2 LQKENI. V dropped 1 base and J dropped 2; count of bases not matched to a gene: 3. The CDR3 covers 15 residues. The CDR3 coding sequence is TGTGCCAGCTCACCACTCACAGGGGGGCAAGAGACCCAGTACTTC. As protein: CASSPLTGGQETQYF.

V usage is TRBV5-1 and J usage is TRBJ2-3, with TRBD2 matching 11 bases. Germline CDR1 and CDR2: SGHRS and YFSETQ. CDR3 length: 17 residues. The J segment lost 4 bases and the V segment lost 0 bases, leaving 7 bases of the junction unmatched. Here the CDR3 DNA reads TGCGCCAGCAGCTTGGGGACGCTAGCGGGAGGCGCAGATACGCAGTATTTT. This gives the protein CASSLGTLAGGADTQYF.

The chain joins TRBV2 to TRBJ2-7, with 9 bases identical to TRBD2. This CDR3 has 15 amino acids. CDR1 and CDR2 from the germline V gene are SNHLY and FYNNEI. V was clipped by 3 bases and J by 4 bases; unmatched bases: 7. In DNA form, the CDR3 reads TGTGCCAGCAGTGAGAGCCTAGCGGGGCCTTACGAGCAGTACTTC. This encodes CASSESLAGPYEQYF.

The V and J genes are TRBV19 and TRBJ2-5; 8 nucleotides align to TRBD1. The trim removed 4 bases at V and 5 bases at J, leaving 9 bases unmatched. The CDR3 extends over 15 amino acids. The germline CDR1 and CDR2 sequences are LNHDA and SQIVND (reference sequence). CDR3 in amino acids: CASSSQTGGWETQYF. CDR3 DNA sequence: TGTGCCAGTAGTAGCCAAACAGGGGGTTGGGAGACCCAGTACTTC.

J is TRBJ2-1 and V is TRBV4-2, with 9 bases matching TRBD2. The CDR3 is 18 residues long. Germline values: CDR1 LGHNA, CDR2 YNFKEQ. V was clipped by 1 base and J by 2 bases; unmatched bases: 9. The CDR3 sequence is CASSQVGGLAGPYNEQFF. The CDR3 coding sequence is TGTGCCAGCAGCCAAGTAGGTGGGCTAGCGGGGCCCTACAATGAGCAGTTCTTC.